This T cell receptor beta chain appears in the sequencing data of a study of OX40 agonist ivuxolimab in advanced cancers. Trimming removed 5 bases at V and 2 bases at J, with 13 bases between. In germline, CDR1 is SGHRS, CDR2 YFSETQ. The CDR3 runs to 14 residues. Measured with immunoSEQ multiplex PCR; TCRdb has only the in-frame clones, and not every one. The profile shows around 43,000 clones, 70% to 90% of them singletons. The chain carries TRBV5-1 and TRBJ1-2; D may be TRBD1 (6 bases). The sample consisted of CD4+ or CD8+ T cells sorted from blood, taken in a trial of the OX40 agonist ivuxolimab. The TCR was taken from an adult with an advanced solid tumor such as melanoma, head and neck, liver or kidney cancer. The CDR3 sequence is CASRQQGNNYGYTF. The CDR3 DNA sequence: TGCGCCAGCAGACAGCAGGGGAACAACTATGGCTACACCTTC.